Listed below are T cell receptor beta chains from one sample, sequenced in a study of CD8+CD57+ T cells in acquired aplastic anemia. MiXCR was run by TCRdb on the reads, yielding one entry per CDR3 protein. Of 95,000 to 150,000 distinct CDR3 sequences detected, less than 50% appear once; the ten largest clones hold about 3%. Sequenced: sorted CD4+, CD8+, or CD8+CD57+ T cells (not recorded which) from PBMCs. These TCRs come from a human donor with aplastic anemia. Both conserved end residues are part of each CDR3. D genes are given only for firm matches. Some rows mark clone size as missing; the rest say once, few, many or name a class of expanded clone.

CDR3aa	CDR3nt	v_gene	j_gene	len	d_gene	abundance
CSGAAGFDGYTF	TGCAGTGGGGCCGCAGGGTTCGATGGCTACACCTTC	TRBV20-1	TRBJ1-2	12	-	many
CASSYRPAGASPLHF	TGTGCCAGCAGTTACAGGCCCGCAGGGGCTTCACCCCTCCACTTT	TRBV6-5	TRBJ1-6	15	-	many
CASILNTEAFF	TGTGCCAGCATTCTGAACACTGAAGCTTTCTTT	TRBV25-1	TRBJ1-1	11	-	many
CASSPDFYNEQFF	TGTGCCAGCAGCCCGGACTTCTACAATGAGCAGTTCTTC	TRBV7-2	TRBJ2-1	13	-	few
CATSDEQGAVPYGYTF	TGTGCCACCAGTGACGAACAGGGGGCCGTCCCCTATGGCTACACCTTC	TRBV24-1	TRBJ1-2	16	TRBD1	-
CAISEDTGNTEAFF	TGTGCCATCAGTGAAGACACAGGGAACACTGAAGCTTTCTTT	TRBV10-3	TRBJ1-1	14	-	-
CASSLRGATNVLTF	TGTGCCAGCAGCTTGAGGGGGGCGACCAACGTCCTGACTTTC	TRBV5-6	TRBJ2-6	14	-	many
CASSDLTGANTEAFF	TGTGCCAGCAGTGACCTGACAGGGGCGAACACTGAAGCTTTCTTT	TRBV6-4	TRBJ1-1	15	TRBD1	many
CASSSPPVVDDYTF	TGCGCCAGCAGTTCTCCCCCCGTCGTAGATGACTACACCTTC	TRBV7-8	TRBJ1-2	14	-	-
CASSLEGGATQYF	TGTGCCAGCAGCTTAGAGGGCGGTGCTACGCAGTATTTT	TRBV7-2	TRBJ2-3	13	-	many
CASRMTGVNTGELFF	TGTGCCAGTAGGATGACAGGGGTTAACACCGGGGAGCTGTTTTTT	TRBV19	TRBJ2-2	15	TRBD1	-
CASNHPSGTQYF	TGTGCCAGCAACCACCCATCCGGGACGCAGTATTTT	TRBV6-1	TRBJ2-3	12	-	many
CASNLEVGEQFF	TGTGCCAGCAATCTTGAGGTCGGTGAGCAGTTCTTC	TRBV2	TRBJ2-1	12	-	many
CASSDGTGWNQPQHF	TGTGCCAGCAGCGATGGGACAGGGTGGAATCAGCCCCAGCATTTT	TRBV11-3	TRBJ1-5	15	TRBD1	-
CASSLADSRQGPQHF	TGTGCCAGCAGTTTAGCCGACAGTCGCCAGGGGCCCCAGCATTTT	TRBV12-3/TRBV12-4	TRBJ1-5	15	-	-
CASSLGTLSSYNEQFF	TGTGCCAGCAGCTTAGGGACCCTAAGCTCCTACAATGAGCAGTTCTTC	TRBV7-6	TRBJ2-1	16	-	many
CSARDGKDRGLYEQYF	TGCAGTGCTAGGGACGGGAAAGACAGGGGGCTCTACGAGCAGTACTTC	TRBV20-1	TRBJ2-7	16	TRBD1	-
CAISGDRAETQYF	TGTGCCATCAGTGGGGACAGGGCTGAGACCCAGTACTTC	TRBV10-3	TRBJ2-5	13	TRBD1	-
CSASYQDSLYGYTF	TGCAGTGCTAGCTACCAAGACAGCCTCTATGGCTACACCTTC	TRBV20-1	TRBJ1-2	14	-	-
CASSYSVGGGYEQYF	TGTGCCAGCAGTTACTCGGTGGGAGGCGGCTACGAGCAGTACTTC	TRBV6-6	TRBJ2-7	15	-	many
CSVEGRKGTYNEQFF	TGCAGCGTTGAAGGCCGTAAAGGGACCTACAATGAGCAGTTCTTC	TRBV29-1	TRBJ2-1	15	-	many
CASSGELAESSYEQYF	TGTGCCAGCAGTGGGGAGCTAGCGGAAAGCTCCTACGAGCAGTACTTC	TRBV2	TRBJ2-7	16	TRBD2	-
CASRSSGGVVLHKQYF	TGTGCCAGCAGGTCCAGTGGGGGGGTCGTGTTGCACAAGCAGTACTTC	TRBV12-3/TRBV12-4	TRBJ2-7	16	TRBD2	-
CASSHRGQKNTEAFF	TGTGCCAGTAGTCACAGGGGACAGAAGAACACTGAAGCTTTCTTT	TRBV19	TRBJ1-1	15	TRBD1	-
CAWSKGTQPQHF	TGTGCCTGGTCGAAAGGGACCCAGCCCCAGCATTTT	TRBV30	TRBJ1-5	12	-	many
CASSQDVGQDYSNRPQHF	TGTGCCAGCAGCCAAGATGTGGGGCAGGACTATAGCAATCGGCCCCAGCATTTT	TRBV14	TRBJ1-5	18	-	-
CSAGKRGGTDTQYF	TGCAGTGCAGGGAAGCGGGGGGGCACAGATACGCAGTATTTT	TRBV20-1	TRBJ2-3	14	TRBD2	-